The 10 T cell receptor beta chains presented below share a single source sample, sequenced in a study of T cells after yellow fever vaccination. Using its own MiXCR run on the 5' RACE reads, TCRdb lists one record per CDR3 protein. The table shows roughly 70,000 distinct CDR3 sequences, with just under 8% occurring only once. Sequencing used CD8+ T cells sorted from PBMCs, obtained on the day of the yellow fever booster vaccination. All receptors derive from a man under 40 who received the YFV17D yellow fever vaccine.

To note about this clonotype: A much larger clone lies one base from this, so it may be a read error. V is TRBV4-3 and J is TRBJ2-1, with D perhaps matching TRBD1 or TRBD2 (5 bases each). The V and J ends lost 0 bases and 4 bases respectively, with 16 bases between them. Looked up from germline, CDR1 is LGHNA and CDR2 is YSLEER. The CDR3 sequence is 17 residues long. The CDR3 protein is CASSQESLGELYNEQFF. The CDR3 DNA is TGCGCCAGCAGCCAAGAATCCTTAGGGGAGTTGTACAATGAGCAGTTCTTC.

CDR3 loop: CAWSNGVGANEQFF. For the CDR3, the DNA is TGTGCCTGGAGTAACGGGGTGGGAGCGAATGAGCAGTTCTTC. The genes are TRBV30 and TRBJ2-1; D is perhaps TRBD2 (5 bases). V gave up 2 bases and J gave up 7 bases, with 15 bases separating them. From germline, CDR1 is GTSNPN and CDR2 SVGIG (reference sequence). This CDR3 region has 14 residues.

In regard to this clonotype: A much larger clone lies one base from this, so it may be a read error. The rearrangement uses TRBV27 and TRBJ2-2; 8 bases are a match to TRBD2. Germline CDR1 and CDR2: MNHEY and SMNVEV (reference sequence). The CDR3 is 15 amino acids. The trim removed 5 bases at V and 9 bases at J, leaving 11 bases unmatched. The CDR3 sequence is CASSPGTGGTRELFF. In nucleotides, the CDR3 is TGTGCCAGCAGTCCGGGGACGGGAGGGACCAGGGAGCTGTTTTTT.

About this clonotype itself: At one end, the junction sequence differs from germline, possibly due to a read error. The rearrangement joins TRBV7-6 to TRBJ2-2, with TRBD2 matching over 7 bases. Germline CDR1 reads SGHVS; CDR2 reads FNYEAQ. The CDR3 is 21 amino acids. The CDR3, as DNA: TGTGCCAGCAGCTTAGGGGACTATGACTTATTGCGCGAGGGGAGTCCCGGGGAGCTGGTTTTT. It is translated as CASSLGDYDLLREGSPGELVF.

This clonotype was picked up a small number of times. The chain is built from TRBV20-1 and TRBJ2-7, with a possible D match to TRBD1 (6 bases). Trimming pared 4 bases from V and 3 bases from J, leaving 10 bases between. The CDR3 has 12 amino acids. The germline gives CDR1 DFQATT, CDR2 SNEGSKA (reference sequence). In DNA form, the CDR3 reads TGCAGTGCTAAACCACAGGGCTACGAGCAGTACTTC. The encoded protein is CSAKPQGYEQYF.

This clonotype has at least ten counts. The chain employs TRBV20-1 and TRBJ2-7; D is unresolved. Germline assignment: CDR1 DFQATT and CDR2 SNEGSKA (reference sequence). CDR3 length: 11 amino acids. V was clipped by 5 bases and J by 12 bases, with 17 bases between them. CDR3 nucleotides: TGCAGTGCTGTCAATTCTGCCGGGCCGTACTTC. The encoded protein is CSAVNSAGPYF.

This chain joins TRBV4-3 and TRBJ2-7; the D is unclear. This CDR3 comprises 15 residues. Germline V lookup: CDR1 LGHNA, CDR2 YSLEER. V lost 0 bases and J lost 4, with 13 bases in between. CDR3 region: CASSQDQAATYEQYF. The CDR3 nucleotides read TGCGCCAGCAGCCAAGATCAGGCAGCAACATACGAGCAGTACTTC.

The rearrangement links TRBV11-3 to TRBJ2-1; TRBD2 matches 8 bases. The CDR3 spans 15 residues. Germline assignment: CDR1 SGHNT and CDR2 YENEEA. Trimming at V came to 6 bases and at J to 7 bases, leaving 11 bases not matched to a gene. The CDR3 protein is CASRSSGSGGNEQFF. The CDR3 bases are TGTGCCAGCAGGTCCAGCGGGAGTGGAGGGAATGAGCAGTTCTTC.

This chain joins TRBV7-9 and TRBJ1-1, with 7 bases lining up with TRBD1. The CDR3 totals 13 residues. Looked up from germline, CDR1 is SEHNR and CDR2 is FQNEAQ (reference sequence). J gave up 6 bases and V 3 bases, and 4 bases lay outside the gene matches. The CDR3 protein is CASSFPGTAEAFF. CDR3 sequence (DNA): TGTGCCAGCAGCTTCCCGGGGACAGCTGAAGCTTTCTTT.

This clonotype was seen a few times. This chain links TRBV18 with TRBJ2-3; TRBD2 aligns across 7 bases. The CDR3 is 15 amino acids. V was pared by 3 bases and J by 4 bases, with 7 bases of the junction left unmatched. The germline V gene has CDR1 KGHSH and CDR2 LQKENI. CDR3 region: CASSPFGGSADTQYF. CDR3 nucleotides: TGTGCCAGCTCACCGTTCGGCGGGAGTGCAGATACGCAGTATTTT.